This T cell receptor (beta chain) was retrieved from a study of T cell repertoires in ileal Crohn's disease. Here immunoSEQ multiplex PCR was the method, and the copy in TCRdb shows in-frame clones only, minus some. The sample records over 1,500 clones, 81% being singletons. Study-wide results and limits: All patients with clonality above 26.8% had endoscopic recurrence.

Germline assignment: CDR1 KGHSY and CDR2 FQNENV. CDR3 length: 16 amino acids. The V and J ends lost 0 bases and 3 bases respectively, with 13 bases between them. About this clone itself: Its antigen remains unidentified.

Sequencing was done on a sample of ileal tissue. The V gene is TRBV16, the J gene TRBJ2-3; a weak D match, TRBD1 (6 bases). The TCR originated in an adult with Crohn's disease. Here the CDR3 reads CASSQSSTGLTDTQYF. As DNA, the CDR3 is TGTGCCAGCAGCCAATCTAGTACAGGGCTGACAGATACGCAGTATTTT. Drawing the rest from reference TRBV16 and TRBJ2-3, the complete variable domain is GEEVAQTPKHLVRGEGQKAKLYCAPIKGHSYVFWYQQVLKNEFKFLISFQNENVFDETGMPKERFSAKCLPNSPCSLEIQATKLEDSAVYFCASSQSSTGLTDTQYFGPGTRLTVL.